A selection of T cell receptor beta chains follows, all from one sample in a study of technical replicates of blood from a handful of donors. TCRdb keeps only in-frame clones here, not all; method: immunoSEQ multiplex PCR. The table includes about 93,000 clones, about 95% detected once. Specimen: T cells isolated from PBMCs. Receptor source: a human donor in good health. Both conserved end residues are part of each CDR3. Fields, in order: D gene, V gene, J gene, clone size, CDR3 DNA, CDR3 protein. The D gene is left open where the match is weak. Size values are once, few and many counts, or a class for expanded clones, and some rows have none.

.	TRBV5-1	TRBJ1-5	.	TGCGCCAGCAGCTTGGACAGTGCCAATCAGCCCCAGCATTTT	CASSLDSANQPQHF
TRBD1	TRBV23-1	TRBJ1-5	.	TGCGCCAGTCGAGGACAGGGAAGAAATCAGCCCCAGCATTTT	CASRGQGRNQPQHF
TRBD1	TRBV5-1	TRBJ2-7	.	TGCGCCAGCAGCGGAAACTGGGACAGCTACGAGCAGTACTTC	CASSGNWDSYEQYF
.	TRBV6-1	TRBJ2-7	.	TGTGCCAGCACACTAGGTTACGAGCAGTACTTC	CASTLGYEQYF
.	TRBV25-1	TRBJ2-3	once	TGTGCCAGCAGTGAGGGCCCCAAATATGATACGCAGTATTTT	CASSEGPKYDTQYF
.	TRBV28	TRBJ2-7	.	TGTGCCAGCAGTCTAACCGGACTCTCCGGGTTCTACGAGCAGTACTTC	CASSLTGLSGFYEQYF
.	TRBV7-9	TRBJ2-2	.	TGTGCCAGCAGTTTTGACAGGAATACCGGGGAGCTGTTTTTT	CASSFDRNTGELFF
TRBD1	TRBV25-1	TRBJ2-5	.	TGTGCCAGCGCTCCCTACAGGGGGCTGTACCAAGAGACCCAGTACTTC	CASAPYRGLYQETQYF
.	TRBV21-1	TRBJ2-3	.	TGTGCCAGCAGCAAAGGGCTAGCGGGGGGTAGGGATACGCAGTATTTT	CASSKGLAGGRDTQYF
TRBD2	TRBV29-1	TRBJ2-7	once	TGCAGCGTTGGGGTGCAGACTAGCTCCAACGAGCAGTACTTC	CSVGVQTSSNEQYF
.	TRBV11-3	TRBJ2-6	.	TGTGCCAGCAGCCGCGGGAGGGCCAACGTCCTGACTTTC	CASSRGRANVLTF
.	TRBV18	TRBJ1-1	.	TGTGCCAGCCGAAGCGGGGGCCGAGCGGGAAACACTGAAGCTTTCTTT	CASRSGGRAGNTEAFF
TRBD2	TRBV13	TRBJ2-1	once	TGTGCCAGCAGCCCTCTCAAACTAGCGGATGAGCAGTTCTTC	CASSPLKLADEQFF
TRBD2	TRBV7-9	TRBJ2-1	once	TGTGCCAGCAGCACCGAGGGACTAGCGGATTACAATGAGCAGTTCTTC	CASSTEGLADYNEQFF
TRBD2	TRBV10-3	TRBJ2-7	.	TGTGCCATCAGTGAGTCTCCTCTCCGGAGCGGGAGGACTAAACCCTACGAGCAGTACTTC	CAISESPLRSGRTKPYEQYF
TRBD1	TRBV7-9	TRBJ2-2	.	TGTGCCAGCAGCTCTATGTGGGACAGGCGCACCGGGGAGCTGTTTTTT	CASSSMWDRRTGELFF
.	TRBV19	TRBJ2-5	.	TGTGCCAGTAGTATTAGGGGTCACATGAAGGGAGAGACCCAGTACTTC	CASSIRGHMKGETQYF
.	TRBV6-6	TRBJ2-3	.	TGTGCCAGCAGTTATTCGGGCACAGATACGCAGTATTTT	CASSYSGTDTQYF
.	TRBV6-5	TRBJ1-2	.	TGTGCCAGCACCCCGTTTGAGAACTATGGCTACACCTTC	CASTPFENYGYTF
.	TRBV27	TRBJ2-1	.	TGTGCCAGCAGTTTACTGGTACAGAACAATGAGCAGTTCTTC	CASSLLVQNNEQFF
TRBD1	TRBV29-1	TRBJ1-2	.	TGCAGCGCAACGACAGGGGAAATCGGCTATGGCTACACCTTC	CSATTGEIGYGYTF
.	TRBV11-1	TRBJ2-2	.	TGTGCCAGCAGCCCTCATGGCGGTAACACCGGGGAGCTGTTTTTT	CASSPHGGNTGELFF
.	TRBV7-9	TRBJ1-3	.	TGTGCCAGCAGCTTATCTGGACTGTCCTTCTCTGGAAACACCATATATTTT	CASSLSGLSFSGNTIYF
TRBD1	TRBV15	TRBJ1-3	.	TGTGCCACCAGCAGAGGGGGGGACAGTGGAAACACCATATATTTT	CATSRGGDSGNTIYF
TRBD1	TRBV6-5	TRBJ2-7	.	TGTGCCAGCAGGGGGGACAGTACCTACGAGCAGTACTTC	CASRGDSTYEQYF
.	TRBV2	TRBJ1-1	.	TGTGCCAGCAGCGAGACAACCCTGACAGGCGCTGATACCGATAACACTGAAGCTTTCTTT	CASSETTLTGADTDNTEAFF
.	TRBV4-1	TRBJ2-1	once	TGCGCCAGCAGCCAACGGGGGTTGAATGAGCAGTTCTTC	CASSQRGLNEQFF
.	TRBV30	TRBJ1-6	.	TGTGCCTTGGTAAAGCTCCGGGGACTAAGCTCCTATAATTCACCCCTCCACTTT	CALVKLRGLSSYNSPLHF
.	TRBV28	TRBJ1-5	once	TGTGCCAGCAGTCGGTATGGCAATCAGCCCCAGCATTTT	CASSRYGNQPQHF
.	TRBV18	TRBJ1-1	.	TGTGCCAGCTCACCACTACCAGGGGTAAAAGGAATTGACGGGGAAGCTTTCTTT	CASSPLPGVKGIDGEAFF